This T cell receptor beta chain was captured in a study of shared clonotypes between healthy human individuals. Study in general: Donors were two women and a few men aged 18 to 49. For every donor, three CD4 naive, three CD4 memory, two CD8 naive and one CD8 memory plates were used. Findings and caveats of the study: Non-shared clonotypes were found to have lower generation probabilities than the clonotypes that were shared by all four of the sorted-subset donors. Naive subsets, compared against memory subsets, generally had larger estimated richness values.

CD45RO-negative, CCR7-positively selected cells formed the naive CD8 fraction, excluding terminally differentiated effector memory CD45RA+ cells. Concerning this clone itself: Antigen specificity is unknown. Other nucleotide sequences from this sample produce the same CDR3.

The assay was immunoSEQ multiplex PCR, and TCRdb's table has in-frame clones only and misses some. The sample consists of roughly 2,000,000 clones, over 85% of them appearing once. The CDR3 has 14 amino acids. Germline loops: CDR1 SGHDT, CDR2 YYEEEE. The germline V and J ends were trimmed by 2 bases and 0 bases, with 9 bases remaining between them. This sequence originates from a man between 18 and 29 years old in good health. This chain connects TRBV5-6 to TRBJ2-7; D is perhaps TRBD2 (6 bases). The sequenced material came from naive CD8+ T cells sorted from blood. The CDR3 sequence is CASSFRGLSYEQYF. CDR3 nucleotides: TGTGCCAGCAGCTTTCGGGGACTCTCCTACGAGCAGTACTTC.